This TCR beta chain originates from a study of tumor-infiltrating lymphocytes in oesophageal squamous cell carcinoma. TCRdb reprocessed the PCR reads with MiXCR, giving one entry per CDR3 protein. The table records under 15,000 distinct CDR3 sequences, 55% of them present only once. Many counts were recorded for this clonotype. The source material was esophageal tumor tissue. The TCR comes from a female donor with esophageal squamous cell carcinoma.

CDR3 protein: CASSVVADEQYF. The CDR3 nucleotides are TGTGCCAGCAGCGTAGTGGCTGATGAGCAGTACTTC. The V call is TRBV9, the J call TRBJ2-7; D is unclear. Germline V lookup: CDR1 SGDLS, CDR2 YYNGEE. With 0 bases removed from V and 7 bases from J, the gap between germline ends came to 8 bases. The CDR3 spans 12 residues.